The 24 T cell receptor beta chains reported below all come from one sample, sequenced in a study of T-cell memory formation after mild COVID-19. MiXCR, run by TCRdb on the 5' RACE reads, gives a single entry per CDR3 protein. The sample includes about half a million distinct CDR3 sequences, 15% to 20% of them seen just once. The sequencing sample was made of PBMCs or a T cell subset sorted from them (not recorded which). These TCRs come from an adult woman who had mild COVID-19 (a few samples of this study predate the infection). Cell type and time point are not known.

Many counts were recorded for this clonotype. The chain employs TRBV6-2 or TRBV6-3 and TRBJ2-5; TRBD2 agrees at 9 bases. Germline V lookup: CDR1 MNHEY, CDR2 SVGEGT. The CDR3 extends over 15 amino acids. The V gene end was trimmed by 3 bases and the J gene end by 4 bases; junction bases not matched to a gene: 6. CDR3 in DNA: TGTGCCAGCAGTTATAATAGCGGGGGCTCAGAGACCCAGTACTTC. Translating it yields CASSYNSGGSETQYF.

V gene TRBV12-3 or TRBV12-4 combines with J gene TRBJ2-1; a possible D gene is TRBD1 (6 bases). V was cut by 3 bases and J by 1 base, with 10 bases left in between. This CDR3 spans 15 amino acids. For the CDR3, the DNA is TGTGCCAGCAGTTTCTCCCAGGGGTCCTACAATGAGCAGTTCTTC. Translation gives CASSFSQGSYNEQFF.

V and J are TRBV24-1 and TRBJ2-2; TRBD2 is a possible D gene (7 bases). The CDR3 consists of 14 residues. Deletions cut 7 bases from V and 2 bases from J, with 10 bases between. Per germline, CDR1 KGHDR and CDR2 SFDVKD. The DNA for the CDR3 is TGTGCCACCAGACAGGGACTAAACACCGGGGAGCTGTTTTTT. This encodes CATRQGLNTGELFF.

This clonotype was observed many times. The chain has TRBV12-3 or TRBV12-4 and TRBJ2-7; the match to TRBD1 covers 10 bases. J lost 0 bases, V lost 5 bases, and 1 base had no gene match. The length of the CDR3 is 14 residues. CDR3: CASSRQGASYEQYF. For the CDR3, the DNA is TGTGCCAGCAGTCGACAGGGGGCCTCCTACGAGCAGTACTTC.

This sequence joins TRBV6-6 and TRBJ1-1; weak D call: TRBD1 (6 bases). Germline V gene lookup returns CDR1 MNHNY and CDR2 SVGAGI (reference sequence). The V gene lost 7 bases and the J gene lost 0 bases, with 18 bases spanning the gap. The CDR3 is 16 residues long. The CDR3 here is CASNIGQGFMNTEAFF. CDR3 sequence (DNA): TGTGCCAGCAACATAGGCCAGGGGTTCATGAACACTGAAGCTTTCTTT.

This clonotype has only a few counts. The V gene is TRBV7-7, the J gene TRBJ2-5, with no clear D. CDR1 and CDR2 from the germline V gene are SSHAT and FNYEAQ (reference sequence). This CDR3 contains 15 residues. V was pared by 1 base and J by 5 bases, with 14 bases between. CDR3 region: CASSLGAALRETQYF. The CDR3 coding sequence is TGTGCCAGCAGCTTAGGGGCTGCCCTGAGGGAGACCCAGTACTTC.

This clonotype was picked up a small number of times. The chain links TRBV9 to TRBJ1-1, with a possible D match to TRBD1 (5 bases). This CDR3 is 14 amino acids long. Germline assignment: CDR1 SGDLS and CDR2 YYNGEE. V lost 4 bases, J lost 5 bases, and 15 bases lay in between. CDR3 protein: CASSPGFGGTEAFF. The CDR3, as DNA: TGTGCCAGCAGCCCAGGATTCGGGGGGACTGAAGCTTTCTTT.

V and J are TRBV12-3 or TRBV12-4 and TRBJ1-1; a possible D gene is TRBD1 (6 bases). The CDR3 runs 12 residues. With 6 bases removed from V and 11 bases from J, the gap between germline ends came to 16 bases. The CDR3 here is CASRADSLGAFF. The CDR3 bases are TGTGCCAGCAGGGCGGACAGCCTGGGTGCTTTCTTT.

V is TRBV29-1 and J is TRBJ2-2; either TRBD1 or TRBD2 may fit D (5 bases each). The CDR3 loop spans 13 amino acids. V gave up 3 bases and J gave up 6 bases, with 11 bases separating them. Germline CDR1 and CDR2: SQVTM and ANQGSEA. Here the CDR3 DNA reads TGCAGCGTTGAGAACGTGGGGGCCGGGGAGCTGTTTTTT. Protein sequence: CSVENVGAGELFF.

The chain links TRBV13 to TRBJ2-2, with TRBD1 matching over 9 bases. V gave up 5 bases and J gave up 4 bases; unmatched junction bases: 8. The germline gives CDR1 PRHDT, CDR2 FYEKMQ (reference sequence). The CDR3 sequence is 16 residues long. DNA of the CDR3: TGTGCCAGCAGCGAAGGGGGACAGGGAGGCACCGGGGAGCTGTTTTTT. It is translated as CASSEGGQGGTGELFF.

This clonotype was observed a handful of times. This rearrangement joins TRBV12-3 or TRBV12-4 to TRBJ1-1, with D perhaps matching TRBD1 (6 bases). V was trimmed by 4 bases and J by 5 bases, leaving 14 bases between them. The CDR3 covers 14 residues. DNA of the CDR3: TGTGCCAGCAGTTGGACCGGGACAAGGACTGAAGCTTTCTTT. Amino acids: CASSWTGTRTEAFF.

There are a few counts of this clonotype. The rearrangement links TRBV12-3 or TRBV12-4 to TRBJ2-1, with unresolved D. V lost 7 bases to trimming and J lost 6 bases, with 7 bases between them. CDR3 length: 11 amino acids. CDR3 bases: TGTGCCAGCAATCTGGGCAATGAGCAGTTCTTC. This translates into CASNLGNEQFF.

This clonotype was recorded a few times. This chain links TRBV4-1 with TRBJ2-1; 8 bases agree with TRBD1. The germline CDR1 and CDR2 sequences are MGHRA and YSYEKL. The CDR3 has 16 amino acids. The V and J ends lost 4 bases and 3 bases, in that order; junction bases with no gene match: 8. The CDR3 reads CASSPDETGVYNEQFF. CDR3 DNA: TGCGCCAGCAGCCCGGACGAGACAGGGGTCTACAATGAGCAGTTCTTC.

The chain uses TRBV27 and TRBJ2-1; a possible D gene is TRBD2 (7 bases). The germline gives CDR1 MNHEY, CDR2 SMNVEV (reference sequence). This CDR3 has 14 amino acids. Trimming pared 3 bases from V and 8 bases from J, leaving 14 bases between. The CDR3 spells CASSFLGGGDEQFF. The CDR3 DNA reads as TGTGCCAGCAGTTTCTTGGGGGGGGGCGATGAGCAGTTCTTC.

This clonotype came up a few times. V is TRBV30 and J is TRBJ2-2; D possibly corresponds to TRBD1 (7 bases). The CDR3 runs to 15 residues. The V gene lost 4 bases and the J gene lost 4 bases, with 16 bases spanning the gap. Germline V gene data show CDR1 as GTSNPN and CDR2 as SVGIG (reference sequence). The CDR3 DNA reads TGTGCCTGGACGGACAGGCGGGATAGCACCGGGGAGCTGTTTTTT. It specifies CAWTDRRDSTGELFF.

CDR3 DNA sequence: TGCGCCAGCAGCCAAACAGGGGGCAGTCAGCCCCAGCATTTT. It translates to CASSQTGGSQPQHF. The chain joins TRBV5-1 to TRBJ1-5, with TRBD1 matching 9 bases. The germline V gene encodes CDR1 SGHRS and CDR2 YFSETQ. This CDR3 is built from 14 residues. The V and J ends lost 4 bases and 6 bases, in that order; junction bases with no gene match: 5.

The genes are TRBV15 and TRBJ2-5, with 10 positions matching TRBD1. The CDR3 spans 13 residues. Germline CDR1 LNHNV, CDR2 YYDKDF (reference sequence). Losses at the gene ends were 9 bases for V and 2 bases for J; bases not matched to a gene: 3. CDR3 protein: CATGGQGQETQYF. The CDR3 DNA reads as TGTGCCACAGGGGGACAGGGGCAAGAGACCCAGTACTTC.

There are a few counts of this clonotype. This chain links TRBV30 with TRBJ1-4, with a tentative D call TRBD1 (6 bases). Germline CDR1 and CDR2: GTSNPN and SVGIG (reference sequence). Trimming removed 2 bases at V and 7 bases at J, with 11 bases between. This CDR3 has 13 residues. The CDR3 region is CAWSTGRGEKLFF. CDR3 bases: TGTGCCTGGAGTACAGGGAGGGGTGAAAAACTGTTTTTT.

The chain carries TRBV11-2 and TRBJ1-5; D is possibly TRBD1 (6 bases). V lost 1 base and J lost 0, with 7 bases in between. Per the germline V gene, CDR1 is SGHAT and CDR2 is FQNNGV. The CDR3 extends over 15 amino acids. The CDR3 region is CASSLGGHSNQPQHF. CDR3 nucleotides: TGTGCCAGCAGCTTAGGGGGACATAGCAATCAGCCCCAGCATTTT. Full variable domain (missing parts from reference TRBV11-2 and TRBJ1-5): EAGVAQSPRYKIIEKRQSVAFWCNPISGHATLYWYQQILGQGPKLLIQFQNNGVVDDSQLPKDRFSAERLKGVDSTLKIQPAKLEDSAVYLCASSLGGHSNQPQHFGDGTRLSIL.

This clonotype was counted a few times. The chain carries TRBV6-5 and TRBJ1-2; 10 positions agree with TRBD1. Germline-derived CDR1 and CDR2 are MNHEY and SVGAGI. CDR3 length: 15 amino acids. The junction had 2 bases not matched to a gene; V was cut back by 4 bases and J by 0 bases. The DNA for the CDR3 is TGTGCCAGCAGTTCGGGGACAGGGGCTAACTATGGCTACACCTTC. It codes for CASSSGTGANYGYTF.

This clonotype has at least ten counts. V and J are TRBV15 and TRBJ2-3, with D tentatively TRBD1 or TRBD2 (5 bases each). The V gene's germline CDR1 is LNHNV and CDR2 YYDKDF (reference sequence). Trimming removed 1 base from V and 5 bases from J, with 16 bases in between. The length of the CDR3 is 16 residues. CDR3 DNA sequence: TGTGCCACCAGCAGAGTCTCGAGGGGAGCAAAAGATACGCAGTATTTT. Its translation: CATSRVSRGAKDTQYF. The full variable domain, with the rest looked up from reference TRBV15 and TRBJ2-3, is DAMVIQNPRYQVTQFGKPVTLSCSQTLNHNVMYWYQQKSSQAPKLLFHYYDKDFNNEADTPDNFQSRRPNTSFCFLDIRSPGLGDTAMYLCATSRVSRGAKDTQYFGPGTRLTVL.

This clonotype showed up just a few times. The chain couples TRBV12-3 or TRBV12-4 to TRBJ1-2, with D unclear. Trimming removed 5 bases from V and 2 bases from J, with 12 bases in between. The CDR3 contains 14 residues. The DNA of the CDR3 is TGTGCCAGCAGTCCCGGACGGTACAACTATGGCTACACCTTC. It is translated as CASSPGRYNYGYTF.

The chain joins TRBV5-1 to TRBJ2-1; no clear D gene. CDR3 length equals 16 residues. Germline V gene data show CDR1 as SGHRS and CDR2 as YFSETQ. The V gene lost 0 bases and the J gene lost 3 bases, with 13 bases spanning the gap. CDR3 DNA sequence: TGCGCCAGCAGCTTGGGGTTTGCGGACCACTACAATGAGCAGTTCTTC. Protein product: CASSLGFADHYNEQFF.

This clonotype was seen more than once but under ten times. The genes are TRBV6-2 or TRBV6-3 and TRBJ2-7, with 12 bases that match TRBD2. Germline CDR1 and CDR2: MNHEY and SVGEGT. J gave up 0 bases and V 2 bases, and 5 bases lay outside the gene matches. This CDR3 region has 17 residues. In DNA form, the CDR3 reads TGTGCCAGCAGTTACGGCGGACTAGCGGGGAGCTCCTACGAGCAGTACTTC. Protein: CASSYGGLAGSSYEQYF.